This is a list of T cell receptor beta chains from one sample in a study of T cells in Graves' hyperthyroidism and ophthalmopathy. TCRdb reanalysed the multiplex PCR reads using MiXCR and keeps one entry per CDR3 protein. The data contain roughly 580,000 distinct CDR3 sequences, around 45% of them singletons. The sequencing input was peripheral blood or thyroid tissue (not recorded which). The receptors here all came from a woman under 30 with Graves' hyperthyroidism. Each CDR3 is given with its conserved first and last residue. The D gene is left open where the match is weak. Clone size is shown for a subset of rows, as once, few, many or a class of expanded clone.

size,V,J,D,CDR3,DNA
many,TRBV2,TRBJ1-2,.,CALPKLTVDGYTF,TGTGCCCTTCCCAAACTCACTGTGGATGGCTACACCTTC
.,TRBV19,TRBJ1-5,.,CASSSQDQPQHF,TGTGCCAGTAGTTCACAGGACCAGCCCCAGCATTTT
many,TRBV9,TRBJ2-7,TRBD1,CASSESGQVYEQYF,TGTGCCAGCAGCGAGTCGGGACAGGTCTACGAGCAGTACTTC
once,TRBV15,TRBJ2-5,TRBD1,CATARDRGYQETQYF,TGTGCCACCGCGCGGGACAGGGGGTACCAAGAGACCCAGTACTTC
many,TRBV2,TRBJ1-2,.,CASSPGPGGYTF,TGTGCCAGCAGTCCGGGACCTGGTGGCTACACCTTC
.,TRBV11-2,TRBJ1-6,.,CASRARGLAFNSPLHF,TGTGCCAGCAGAGCCCGAGGCCTGGCTTTTAATTCACCCCTCCACTTT
.,TRBV7-6,TRBJ1-1,.,CASSSEWRYTEAFF,TGTGCCAGCAGCTCCGAATGGAGGTACACTGAAGCTTTCTTT
once,TRBV7-2,TRBJ2-7,.,CASSYAQEYEQYF,TGTGCCAGCAGCTATGCACAGGAGTACGAGCAGTACTTC
.,TRBV25-1,TRBJ2-2,TRBD2,CASSPLAGTGTGELFF,TGTGCCAGCAGTCCGCTAGCGGGGACGGGCACCGGGGAGCTGTTTTTT
many,TRBV2,TRBJ1-1,.,CAYLRVPEAFF,TGTGCCTACCTCCGGGTCCCTGAAGCTTTCTTT
once,TRBV7-6,TRBJ2-5,.,CASSLSPRETQYF,TGTGCCAGCAGCTTAAGTCCTCGGGAGACCCAGTACTTC
many,TRBV29-1,TRBJ1-1,TRBD1,CSVMTGGYTEAFF,TGCAGCGTAATGACAGGGGGCTACACTGAAGCTTTCTTT
few,TRBV7-2,TRBJ1-1,.,CASSQEVTMNTEAFF,TGTGCCAGCAGCCAAGAGGTCACCATGAACACTGAAGCTTTCTTT
.,TRBV15,TRBJ2-1,TRBD1,CATGRDRGGDEQFF,TGTGCCACCGGGCGGGACAGGGGAGGAGATGAGCAGTTCTTC
.,TRBV9,TRBJ2-5,.,CASSTFNF,TGTGCCAGCAGCACATTCAACTTC
many,TRBV7-8,TRBJ2-7,.,CASSTDPYEQYF,TGTGCCAGCAGCACGGACCCATACGAGCAGTACTTC
few,TRBV7-9,TRBJ1-2,TRBD1,CASSLRSGQSNYGYTF,TGTGCCAGCAGCCTGAGATCGGGACAGTCTAACTATGGCTACACCTTC
.,TRBV19,TRBJ2-6,.,CASSIRSSGANVLTF,TGTGCCAGTAGTATTCGAAGCTCTGGGGCCAACGTCCTGACTTTC
many,TRBV7-6,TRBJ2-5,.,CASSFVSPSAEETQYF,TGTGCCAGCAGCTTCGTTTCTCCTAGCGCGGAAGAGACCCAGTACTTC
many,TRBV29-1,TRBJ2-7,TRBD1,CSVIGQGLNEQYF,TGCAGCGTTATCGGACAGGGGCTCAACGAGCAGTACTTC
.,TRBV29-1,TRBJ1-4,.,CSHSVQGGEKLFF,TGCAGCCATAGCGTCCAGGGCGGTGAAAAACTGTTTTTT
.,TRBV3-1,TRBJ2-5,.,CASSQELEQTQYF,TGTGCCAGCAGCCAAGAATTAGAACAGACCCAGTACTTC
few,TRBV6-1,TRBJ2-5,TRBD2,CASTTPGGETQYF,TGTGCCAGCACTACGCCCGGGGGGGAGACCCAGTACTTC
.,TRBV29-1,TRBJ1-4,TRBD1,CSVDGAGGHEKLFF,TGCAGCGTTGATGGGGCAGGGGGACATGAAAAACTGTTTTTT
few,TRBV2,TRBJ2-5,.,CASSGTAQETQYF,TGTGCCAGCAGTGGGACAGCCCAAGAGACCCAGTACTTC
.,TRBV20-1,TRBJ1-6,TRBD1,CSAPGTVNSPLHF,TGCAGTGCTCCCGGGACAGTTAATTCACCCCTCCACTTT
many,TRBV7-8,TRBJ1-6,.,CASSLSLTGLAAPLHF,TGTGCCAGCAGCTTAAGTCTGACGGGTCTGGCGGCACCCCTCCACTTT
.,TRBV7-2,TRBJ2-7,.,CASSLTAESSYEQYF,TGTGCCAGCAGCTTAACTGCCGAAAGCTCCTACGAGCAGTACTTC
.,TRBV29-1,TRBJ1-1,.,CSVMNAEAFF,TGCAGCGTTATGAACGCTGAAGCTTTCTTT
few,TRBV5-6,TRBJ2-5,.,CASSLGAKETQYF,TGTGCCAGCAGCTTAGGGGCTAAAGAGACCCAGTACTTC